The present entry profiles one T cell receptor beta chain with its context. Its antigen remains unidentified. The sample holds no much larger clone one base away, and base qualities are not on file. This record comes from a study of early T cells in non-severe SARS-CoV-2 infection (dated by TCRdb to about 2021). The study in broad terms: Because TCR sequencing relied on bulk RNA taken from unsorted whole blood, pairing of alpha and beta chains was not possible.

Libraries came from 5' RACE. The sequencer was a NextSeq 500. To correct for sequencing error and PCR bias, the TCR library protocol tagged individual cDNA molecules with unique molecular identifiers. Both TCR alpha and beta chains were sequenced, and tight co-correlation was observed between alpha and beta sequence abundances in each sample. The study's own analysis went as follows. Decombinator V4 was used to annotate TCR sequences for V gene, J gene and CDR3. Expanded TCRs were defined as changing significantly between any two time points under a Poisson model with p below 0.0001. TCR abundances were normalised to the total number of TCRs sequenced per sample and expressed as counts per million. TRAV1-2 paired with TRAJ12, TRAJ20 or TRAJ33 defined MAIT TCRs, while TRAV10 paired with TRAJ18 defined iNKT TCRs. A search of VDJdb, accessed on 1 November 2021, was run for TCRs annotated to CMV, EBV and SARS-CoV-2, with TCRs annotated for multiple antigens excluded. In TCRdb, the public reads were trimmed at Q25 with fastp and aligned with MiXCR, with productive beta chains retained. Rows merge per CDR3 protein into single entries with the most common DNA and genes. The V and J calls here are based on TCRdb, not the publication. Within this sample are around 78,000 distinct CDR3 sequences, with over 9.5% of them counted one time only. In total, the top ten clones hold roughly 7.5% of the sample.

V trim: 3 bases; J trim: 7 bases; unmatched bases: 7. From cysteine to phenylalanine, the CDR3 is 15 amino acids long. Only the CDR3 DNA stays, 45 bases, in frame from base 1. The germline V gene provides CDR1 KGHDR and CDR2 SFDVKD. A case-control design nested within a healthcare worker cohort in London, UK, was used, with weekly nasopharyngeal swab PCR tests and blood sampling performed. Between 23 and 31 March 2020, the week of the UK lockdown, healthcare workers were enrolled and then followed up weekly for as long as 16 weeks. The investigation overall reported the following: Matching against VDJdb was skewed toward anti-spike CD8 responses, likely underestimated virus-specific expansions, and missed private and CD4 specificities.

The V and J genes are TRBV24-1 and TRBJ2-1, with 8 junctional bases fitting TRBD2. The receptor was derived from an adult who was a healthcare worker with PCR-confirmed SARS-CoV-2 infection or an uninfected control (not recorded which). The specimen comprised whole blood, sampled at baseline. Here the CDR3 is given as CATSDPGGARNEQFF. The DNA is as follows: TGTGCCACCAGTGATCCCGGGGGGGCCAGAAATGAGCAGTTCTTC.